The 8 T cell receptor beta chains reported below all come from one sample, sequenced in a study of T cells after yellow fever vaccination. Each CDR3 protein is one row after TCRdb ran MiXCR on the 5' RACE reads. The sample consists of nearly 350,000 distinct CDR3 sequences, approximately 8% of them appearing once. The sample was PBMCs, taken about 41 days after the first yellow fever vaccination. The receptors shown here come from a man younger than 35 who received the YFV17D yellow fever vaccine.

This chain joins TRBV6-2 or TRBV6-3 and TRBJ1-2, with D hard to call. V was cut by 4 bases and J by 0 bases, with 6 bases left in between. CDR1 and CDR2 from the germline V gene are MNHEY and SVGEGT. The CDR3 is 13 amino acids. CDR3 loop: CASSSGSNYGYTF. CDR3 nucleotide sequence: TGTGCCAGCAGTTCAGGTTCTAACTATGGCTACACCTTC.

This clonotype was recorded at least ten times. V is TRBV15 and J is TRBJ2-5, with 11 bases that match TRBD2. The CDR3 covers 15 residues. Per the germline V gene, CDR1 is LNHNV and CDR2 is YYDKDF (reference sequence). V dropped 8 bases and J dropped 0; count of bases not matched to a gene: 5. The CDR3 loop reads CATDASGGNQETQYF. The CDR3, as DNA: TGTGCCACCGACGCTAGCGGGGGGAACCAAGAGACCCAGTACTTC. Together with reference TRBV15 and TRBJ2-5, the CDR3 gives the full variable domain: DAMVIQNPRYQVTQFGKPVTLSCSQTLNHNVMYWYQQKSSQAPKLLFHYYDKDFNNEADTPDNFQSRRPNTSFCFLDIRSPGLGDTAMYLCATDASGGNQETQYFGPGTRLLVL.

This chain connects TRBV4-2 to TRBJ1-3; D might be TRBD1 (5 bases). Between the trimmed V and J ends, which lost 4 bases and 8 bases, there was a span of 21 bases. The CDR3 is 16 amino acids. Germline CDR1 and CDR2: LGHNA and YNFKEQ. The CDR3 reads CASSRYRDPERDTIYF. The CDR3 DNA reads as TGTGCCAGCAGCCGTTACCGGGACCCTGAAAGAGACACCATATATTTT.

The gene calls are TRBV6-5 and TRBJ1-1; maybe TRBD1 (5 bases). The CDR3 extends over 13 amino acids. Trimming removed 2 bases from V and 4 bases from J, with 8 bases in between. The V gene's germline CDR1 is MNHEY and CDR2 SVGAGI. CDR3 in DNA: TGTGCCAGCAGTTACGGAGGGGCCACTGAAGCTTTCTTT. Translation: CASSYGGATEAFF.

CDR3 sequence (DNA): TGTGCCACCAGTGAAGGGGCAGCGGAAGATACGCAGTATTTT. Protein: CATSEGAAEDTQYF. The chain employs TRBV24-1 and TRBJ2-3; D tentatively fits TRBD1 or TRBD2 (5 bases each). The germline gives CDR1 KGHDR, CDR2 SFDVKD. This CDR3 has 14 amino acids. V lost 4 bases to trimming and J lost 5 bases, with 12 bases between them.

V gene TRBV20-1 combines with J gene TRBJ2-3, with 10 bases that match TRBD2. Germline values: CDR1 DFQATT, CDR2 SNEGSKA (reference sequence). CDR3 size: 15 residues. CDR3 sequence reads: CCVQSGGASTDTQYF. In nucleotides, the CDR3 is TGCTGTGTCCAGAGCGGGGGGGCGAGCACAGATACGCAGTATTTT.

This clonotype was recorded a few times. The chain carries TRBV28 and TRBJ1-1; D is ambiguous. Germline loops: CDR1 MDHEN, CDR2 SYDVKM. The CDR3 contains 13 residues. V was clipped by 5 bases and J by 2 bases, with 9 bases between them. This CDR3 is CASSRHPNTEAFF. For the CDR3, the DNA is TGTGCCAGCAGTCGTCACCCCAACACTGAAGCTTTCTTT.

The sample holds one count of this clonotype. The CDR3 nucleotides are TGTGCCAGCAGCTTGGAGGCCGGCAGTCATGCGAGGGATACGCAGTATTTT. It translates to CASSLEAGSHARDTQYF. The chain recombines TRBV5-4 with TRBJ2-3; D remains ambiguous. There are 17 residues in the CDR3. V was trimmed by 0 bases and J by 6 bases, leaving 20 bases between them. The germline CDR1 and CDR2 sequences are SGHNT and YYREEE (reference sequence).